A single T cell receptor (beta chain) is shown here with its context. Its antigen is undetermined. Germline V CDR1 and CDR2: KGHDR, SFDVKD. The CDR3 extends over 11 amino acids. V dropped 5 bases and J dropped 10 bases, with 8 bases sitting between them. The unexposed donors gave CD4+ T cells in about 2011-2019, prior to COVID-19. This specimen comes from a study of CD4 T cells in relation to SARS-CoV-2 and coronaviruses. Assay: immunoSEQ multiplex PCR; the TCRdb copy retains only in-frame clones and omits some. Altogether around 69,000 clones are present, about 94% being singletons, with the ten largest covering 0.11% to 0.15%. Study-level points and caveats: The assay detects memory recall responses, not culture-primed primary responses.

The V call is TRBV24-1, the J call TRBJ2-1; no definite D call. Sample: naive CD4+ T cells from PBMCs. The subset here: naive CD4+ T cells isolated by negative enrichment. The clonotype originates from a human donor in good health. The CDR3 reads CATSALDEQFF. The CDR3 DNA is TGTGCCACCAGTGCGTTGGACGAGCAGTTCTTC.